These 28 T cell receptor beta chains share one sample of origin, sequenced in a study of cytomegalovirus exposure and HLA in healthy donors (dated by TCRdb to about 2017). The method behind the library was the immunoSEQ multiplex PCR assay. The multiplex PCR relied on a mix of 60 forward primers for TCR Vbeta segments and 13 reverse primers for TCR Jbeta segments. The table was pulled from immuneACCESS by TCRdb, which kept in-frame rearrangements only. Such tables lose some clones; where checked, under half of the loss comes from unresolved V genes, and the rest has no known cause. This sample has 95,000 or so clones in its table, and around 70% of those were observed once. More than 12% of the sample lies in the top ten. Sequenced input: PBMCs. These receptors were obtained from a woman aged 45-65 years in good health and CMV-seropositive.

The rearrangement links TRBV9 to TRBJ2-6; no reliable D call. The germline V gene has CDR1 SGDLS and CDR2 YYNGEE. This CDR3 has 16 amino acids. The V end was cut by 0 bases, the J end by 2 bases, with 9 bases between. The CDR3 region is CASSVGANPGANVLTF. In DNA form, the CDR3 reads TGTGCCAGCAGCGTAGGGGCCAACCCTGGGGCCAACGTCCTGACTTTC.

The sample holds a few counts of this clone. The chain carries TRBV7-6 and TRBJ2-5, with 8 bases fitting TRBD1. V trimming: 3 bases; J trimming: 4 bases; junction bases outside the gene matches: 1. The CDR3 runs to 13 residues. Germline values: CDR1 SGHVS, CDR2 FNYEAQ. CDR3 loop: CASSFTGGETQYF. CDR3 in DNA: TGTGCCAGCAGCTTCACAGGGGGAGAGACCCAGTACTTC.

As DNA, the CDR3 is TGTGCCAGCAGTGTACGACAGGGGAAAAAAGAGACCCAGTACTTC. It codes for CASSVRQGKKETQYF. The gene calls are TRBV28 and TRBJ2-5; TRBD1 aligns across 8 bases. CDR1 and CDR2 from the germline V gene are MDHEN and SYDVKM. The CDR3 contains 15 residues. V lost 5 bases, J lost 3 bases, and 8 bases stayed unmatched.

The chain couples TRBV11-2 to TRBJ2-1, with D tentatively TRBD2 (5 bases). The CDR3 length is 14 residues. Between the trimmed V and J ends, which lost 6 bases and 4 bases, there was a span of 13 bases. Germline lookup yields CDR1 SGHAT and CDR2 FQNNGV. DNA for the CDR3: TGTGCCAGCAGATTGGGAGAGCAGTACAATGAGCAGTTCTTC. This translates into CASRLGEQYNEQFF. Combining the CDR3 with reference TRBV11-2 and TRBJ2-1 gives the whole variable domain EAGVAQSPRYKIIEKRQSVAFWCNPISGHATLYWYQQILGQGPKLLIQFQNNGVVDDSQLPKDRFSAERLKGVDSTLKIQPAKLEDSAVYLCASRLGEQYNEQFFGPGTRLTVL.

The chain has TRBV9 and TRBJ2-7; D ambiguous. The CDR3 runs 14 residues. The V end was cut by 0 bases, the J end by 2 bases, with 9 bases between. Germline V gene data show CDR1 as SGDLS and CDR2 as YYNGEE. Here the CDR3 reads CASSVGQNPYEQYF. CDR3 nucleotides: TGTGCCAGCAGCGTAGGGCAAAACCCCTACGAGCAGTACTTC.

The chain couples TRBV7-9 to TRBJ1-4, with TRBD1 identical over 8 bases. The trim removed 6 bases at V and 0 bases at J, leaving 12 bases unmatched. The CDR3 covers 18 residues. The germline V gene encodes CDR1 SEHNR and CDR2 FQNEAQ (reference sequence). The CDR3 spells CASRAGTGPFSTNEKLFF. CDR3 nucleotide sequence: TGTGCCAGCAGGGCCGGGACAGGCCCCTTCTCAACTAATGAAAAACTGTTTTTT. Filled out from reference TRBV7-9 and TRBJ1-4, the complete variable domain reads DTGVSQNPRHKITKRGQNVTFRCDPISEHNRLYWYRQTLGQGPEFLTYFQNEAQLEKSRLLSDRFSAERPKGSFSTLEIQRTEQGDSAMYLCASRAGTGPFSTNEKLFFGSGTQLSVL.

This clone has only a few counts. The chain combines TRBV28 with TRBJ1-5, with D unclear. Trimming stripped 4 bases from V and 0 bases from J, with 10 bases between. CDR1 is MDHEN and CDR2 is SYDVKM in the germline V gene. The CDR3 totals 15 residues. CDR3 nucleotide sequence: TGTGCCAGCAGTTCATCGGACTCTAGCAATCAGCCCCAGCATTTT. Its translation is CASSSSDSSNQPQHF.

V gene TRBV2 combines with J gene TRBJ2-1; D not resolved. The V gene's germline CDR1 is SNHLY and CDR2 FYNNEI. This CDR3 region has 13 residues. V shed 4 bases and J shed 8 bases, with 12 bases lying between them. For the CDR3, the DNA is TGTGCCAGCAGTGCACGGCTAGAGGATGAGCAGTTCTTC. The encoded protein is CASSARLEDEQFF.

This clone was seen a handful of times. The chain uses TRBV7-8 and TRBJ1-3; 7 bases are a match to TRBD1. V lost 7 bases, J lost 9 bases, and 9 bases stayed unmatched. This CDR3 has 13 residues. CDR1 is SGHVS, CDR2 FQNEAQ, per germline. CDR3 DNA: TGTGCCAGCACCGACAGGGTTTCGGGCACCATATATTTT. Translated, it gives CASTDRVSGTIYF.

This chain connects TRBV6-1 to TRBJ2-1; no clear D. The ends were cut back, 5 bases at V and 15 bases at J, with 20 bases in the middle. Germline CDR1 MNHNS, CDR2 SASEGT. This CDR3 is built from 13 residues. CDR3 bases: TGTGCCAGCAGTCCAACCGGAGAGAGCTGGGTGTTCTTC. Amino acids: CASSPTGESWVFF.

The chain joins TRBV5-1 to TRBJ2-2; D is uncertain. The length of the CDR3 is 15 residues. V was trimmed by 5 bases and J by 5 bases, leaving 16 bases between them. The V gene's germline CDR1 is SGHRS and CDR2 YFSETQ. In nucleotides, the CDR3 is TGCGCCAGCAGTTCCAGGCAGGCAGAGACCGGGGAGCTGTTTTTT. Protein: CASSSRQAETGELFF.

V and J are TRBV2 and TRBJ2-5, with D tentatively TRBD1 (6 bases). Trimming removed 0 bases from V and 4 bases from J, with 12 bases in between. CDR1 is SNHLY, CDR2 FYNNEI, per germline. The CDR3 is 15 residues long. The CDR3 DNA is TGTGCCAGCAGTGAAGCAGGGGGAAGGGCAGAGACCCAGTACTTC. Amino acids: CASSEAGGRAETQYF.

The chain joins TRBV29-1 to TRBJ2-3, with 9 bases identical to TRBD2. The CDR3 consists of 14 residues. Germline V gene data show CDR1 as SQVTM and CDR2 as ANQGSEA. V trimming: 7 bases; J trimming: 1 base; junction bases outside the gene matches: 6. The DNA of the CDR3 is TGCAGCGCCGCGGGCGGGAGGGGCACAGATACGCAGTATTTT. The encoded protein is CSAAGGRGTDTQYF.

The chain recombines TRBV21-1 with TRBJ2-7; the tabulated D call, TRBD2, remains unverified against the DNA. TRBV21-1 is a known pseudogene. CDR3 length: 17 residues. CDR3 loop: CASSNWPPKREPYEQYF. CDR3 sequence (DNA): TGTGCCAGCAGCAATTGGCCCCCCAAGCGGGAGCCCTACGAGCAGTACTTC.

This clone was observed a few times. The chain combines TRBV10-3 with TRBJ2-2; weak D call: TRBD2 (6 bases). The CDR3 has 15 amino acids. Germline V gene data show CDR1 as ENHRY and CDR2 as SYGVKD. The V gene lost 3 bases and the J gene lost 3 bases, with 11 bases spanning the gap. This CDR3 reads CAISDDRDYTGELFF. The CDR3 DNA reads TGTGCCATCAGTGATGATCGGGACTACACCGGGGAGCTGTTTTTT.

The chain carries TRBV14 and TRBJ1-4, with a weak D call TRBD1 (6 bases). CDR3 length: 15 amino acids. The ends were cut back, 0 bases at V and 7 bases at J, with 12 bases in the middle. Per germline, CDR1 SGHDN and CDR2 FVKESK. The CDR3, as DNA: TGTGCCAGCAGCCAAGAGCAGGGGCGCGGTGAAAAACTGTTTTTT. Translating gives CASSQEQGRGEKLFF.

This chain uses TRBV9 with TRBJ2-1, with 8 positions matching TRBD2. V lost 5 bases to trimming and J lost 0 bases; unmatched junction nucleotides: 4. CDR3 length equals 15 residues. The germline gives CDR1 SGDLS, CDR2 YYNGEE. Here the CDR3 DNA reads TGTGCCAGCAGTCTTAGCGGGGCCTCCTACAATGAGCAGTTCTTC. This encodes CASSLSGASYNEQFF.

In DNA form, the CDR3 reads TGTGCCAGCTCACAAGCGGACGGGGGGGGAAATGAGCAGTTCTTC. Translation gives CASSQADGGGNEQFF. The J gene is TRBJ2-1, the V gene TRBV18; 8 bases match TRBD2. The CDR3 spans 15 residues. CDR1 is KGHSH and CDR2 is LQKENI in the germline V gene. V shed 4 bases and J 7 bases; nucleotides not matched to a gene: 9.

The chain carries TRBV5-6 and TRBJ2-7; 10 bases line up with TRBD2. There are 15 residues in the CDR3. CDR1 is SGHDT and CDR2 is YYEEEE in the germline V gene. Losses at the gene ends were 3 bases for V and 4 bases for J; bases not matched to a gene: 7. This CDR3 is CASSYTSGVKYEQYF. CDR3 DNA: TGTGCCAGCAGCTATACTAGCGGGGTTAAATACGAGCAGTACTTC.

The chain has TRBV7-9 and TRBJ1-1, with D perhaps matching TRBD1 (5 bases). This CDR3 has 15 amino acids. The germline V gene encodes CDR1 SEHNR and CDR2 FQNEAQ (reference sequence). The DNA of the CDR3 is TGTAGCAGCACTAAACCGGGGGATAGGAACACTGAAGCTTTCTTT. It specifies CSSTKPGDRNTEAFF.

The chain carries TRBV4-1 and TRBJ2-2; TRBD2 matches at 13 bases. V trimming: 0 bases; J trimming: 4 bases; junction bases outside the gene matches: 8. The CDR3 is 19 amino acids. Germline CDR1 and CDR2: MGHRA and YSYEKL. This chain's CDR3 is CASSQEGTSGAASTGELFF. Here the CDR3 DNA reads TGCGCCAGCAGCCAAGAGGGGACTAGCGGGGCTGCGAGCACCGGGGAGCTGTTTTTT.

The V call is TRBV7-7, the J call TRBJ2-3, with 10 bases matching TRBD2. Trimming took 4 bases from V and 2 from J; bases not matched to a gene: 15. This CDR3 is 19 amino acids long. Germline lookup yields CDR1 SSHAT and CDR2 FNYEAQ (reference sequence). CDR3 amino acids: CASSSSPTLAGVITDTQYF. For the CDR3, the DNA is TGTGCCAGCAGCTCCTCACCCACCCTAGCGGGAGTTATCACAGATACGCAGTATTTT.

The chain couples TRBV5-4 to TRBJ2-5; D might be TRBD1 (6 bases). Trimming took off 4 bases at V and 5 bases at J, with 12 bases between the two ends. The length of the CDR3 is 13 residues. Germline CDR1 SGHNT, CDR2 YYREEE (reference sequence). CDR3: CASSIQGRETQYF. Written as DNA, the CDR3 is TGTGCCAGCAGCATACAGGGCCGGGAGACCCAGTACTTC.

This clone has only one observation. This specimen includes other DNA sequences encoding the same CDR3. This sequence joins TRBV5-1 and TRBJ2-3, with 7 bases aligning to TRBD1. The V segment lost 4 bases and the J segment 9 bases; nucleotides outside the gene matches: 8. This CDR3 has 13 residues. Germline loops: CDR1 SGHRS, CDR2 YFSETQ. CDR3 protein: CASSRGQTDTQYF. The DNA of the CDR3 is TGCGCCAGCAGCAGGGGACAGACCGACACGCAGTATTTT.

The chain joins TRBV11-2 to TRBJ2-7, with D hard to call. The CDR3 spans 12 residues. V shed 2 bases and J shed 6 bases, with 8 bases lying between them. Looked up from germline, CDR1 is SGHAT and CDR2 is FQNNGV. The CDR3 region has the DNA TGTGCCAGCAGCTTATGGGCAGGCGAGCAGTACTTC. This sequence encodes CASSLWAGEQYF.

The V and J genes are TRBV27 and TRBJ1-4; tentatively, D is TRBD1 (6 bases). Trimming took off 2 bases at V and 3 bases at J, with 16 bases between the two ends. In germline, CDR1 is MNHEY, CDR2 SMNVEV (reference sequence). The CDR3 covers 17 residues. In nucleotides, the CDR3 is TGTGCCAGCAGTTTACAGTCAGGGGCAGGGGCTAATGAAAAACTGTTTTTT. Translation gives CASSLQSGAGANEKLFF. Filled out from reference TRBV27 and TRBJ1-4, the complete variable domain reads EAQVTQNPRYLITVTGKKLTVTCSQNMNHEYMSWYRQDPGLGLRQIYYSMNVEVTDKGDVPEGYKVSRKEKRNFPLILESPSPNQTSLYFCASSLQSGAGANEKLFFGSGTQLSVL.

The J gene is TRBJ2-1, the V gene TRBV7-3, with TRBD2 matching over 10 bases. Germline-derived CDR1 and CDR2 are SGHTA and FQGTGA. The ends lost 5 bases at V and 4 bases at J; junction bases unmatched: 8. The CDR3 runs to 16 residues. The CDR3 loop reads CASSRSSGSIYNEQFF. CDR3 nucleotides: TGTGCCAGCAGCCGATCTAGCGGGAGCATTTACAATGAGCAGTTCTTC.

This chain uses TRBV2 with TRBJ2-5; 8 nucleotides match TRBD1. V lost 3 bases, J lost 5 bases, and 8 bases stayed unmatched. Germline-derived CDR1 and CDR2 are SNHLY and FYNNEI. CDR3 length: 15 amino acids. The CDR3: CASSERTGSVETQYF. DNA of the CDR3: TGTGCCAGCAGTGAGCGGACAGGGTCGGTGGAGACCCAGTACTTC.